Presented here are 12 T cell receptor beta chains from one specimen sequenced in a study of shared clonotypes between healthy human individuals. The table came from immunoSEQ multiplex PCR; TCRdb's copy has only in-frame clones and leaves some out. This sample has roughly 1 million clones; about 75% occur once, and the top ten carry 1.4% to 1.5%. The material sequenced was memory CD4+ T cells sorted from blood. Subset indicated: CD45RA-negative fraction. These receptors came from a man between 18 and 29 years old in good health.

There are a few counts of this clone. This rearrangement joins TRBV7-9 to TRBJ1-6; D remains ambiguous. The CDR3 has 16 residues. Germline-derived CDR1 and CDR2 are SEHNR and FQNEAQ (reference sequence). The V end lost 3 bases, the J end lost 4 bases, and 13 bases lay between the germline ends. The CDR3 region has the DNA TGTGCCAGCAGCTTGGGATCAGGCGGGTATAATTCACCCCTCCACTTT. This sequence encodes CASSLGSGGYNSPLHF.

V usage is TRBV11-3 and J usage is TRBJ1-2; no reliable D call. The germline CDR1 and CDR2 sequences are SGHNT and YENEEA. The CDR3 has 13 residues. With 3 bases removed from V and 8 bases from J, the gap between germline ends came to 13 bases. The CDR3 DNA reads TGTGCCAGCAGCTTCCCCGAAGGAGGCGGCTACACCTTC. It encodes CASSFPEGGGYTF.

The CDR3 spells CASSRGGLGTGELFF. CDR3 coding DNA: TGTGCCAGCAGCCGAGGGGGGCTAGGGACCGGGGAGCTGTTTTTT. The chain has TRBV6-1 and TRBJ2-2; D is perhaps TRBD1 or TRBD2 (6 bases each). Germline V gene lookup returns CDR1 MNHNS and CDR2 SASEGT. Trimming pared 6 bases from V and 5 bases from J, leaving 16 bases between. The CDR3 has 15 residues.

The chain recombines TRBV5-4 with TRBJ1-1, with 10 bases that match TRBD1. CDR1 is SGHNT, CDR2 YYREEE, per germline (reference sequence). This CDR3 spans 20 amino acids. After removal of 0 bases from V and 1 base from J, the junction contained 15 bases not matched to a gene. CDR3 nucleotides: TGTGCCAGCAGCTTGGGAATTAAACCGGGACAGGGGCCTTCGAACACTGAAGCTTTCTTT. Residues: CASSLGIKPGQGPSNTEAFF.

CDR3 protein: CASSEDLPGTGVNTEAFF. The DNA for the CDR3 is TGCGCCAGCAGCGAGGACTTACCCGGTACAGGGGTGAACACTGAAGCTTTCTTT. This chain links TRBV5-1 with TRBJ1-1; 7 nucleotides match TRBD1. Germline values: CDR1 SGHRS, CDR2 YFSETQ. The CDR3 runs 18 residues. V lost 4 bases to trimming and J lost 0 bases; unmatched junction nucleotides: 15.

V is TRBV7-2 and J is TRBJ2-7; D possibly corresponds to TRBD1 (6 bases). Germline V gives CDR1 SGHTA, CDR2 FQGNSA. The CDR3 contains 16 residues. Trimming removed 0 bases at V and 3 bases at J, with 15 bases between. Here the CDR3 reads CASSLAELWGHYEQYF. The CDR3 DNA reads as TGTGCCAGCAGCTTAGCGGAATTGTGGGGGCACTACGAGCAGTACTTC.

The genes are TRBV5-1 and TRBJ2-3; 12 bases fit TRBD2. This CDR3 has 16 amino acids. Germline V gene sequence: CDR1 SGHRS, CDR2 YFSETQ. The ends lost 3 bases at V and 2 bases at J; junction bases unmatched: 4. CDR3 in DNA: TGCGCCAGCAGCTCTGGACTAGCGGGATTCACAGATACGCAGTATTTT. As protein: CASSSGLAGFTDTQYF.

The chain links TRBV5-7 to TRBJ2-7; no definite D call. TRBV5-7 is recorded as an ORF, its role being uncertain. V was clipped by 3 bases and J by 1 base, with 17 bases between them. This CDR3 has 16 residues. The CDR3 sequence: CASSSTSVGNSYEQYF. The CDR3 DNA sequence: TGTGCCAGCAGCTCCACTTCTGTAGGTAATTCCTACGAGCAGTACTTC.

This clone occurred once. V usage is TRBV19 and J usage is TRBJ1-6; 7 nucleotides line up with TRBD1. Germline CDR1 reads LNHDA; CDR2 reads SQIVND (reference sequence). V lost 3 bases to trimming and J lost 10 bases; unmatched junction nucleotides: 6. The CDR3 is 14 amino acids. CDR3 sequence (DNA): TGTGCCAGTAGTATTGGAACAGGGGAATCACCCCTCCACTTT. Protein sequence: CASSIGTGESPLHF.

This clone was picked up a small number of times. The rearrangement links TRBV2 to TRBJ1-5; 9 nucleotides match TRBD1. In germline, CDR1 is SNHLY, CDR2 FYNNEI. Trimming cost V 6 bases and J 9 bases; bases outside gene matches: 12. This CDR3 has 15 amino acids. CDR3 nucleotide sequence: TGTGCCAGCAGCTCCGGGACAGGGACGTTAGGGCCCCAGCATTTT. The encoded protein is CASSSGTGTLGPQHF. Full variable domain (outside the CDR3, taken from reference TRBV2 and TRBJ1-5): EPEVTQTPSHQVTQMGQEVILRCVPISNHLYFYWYRQILGQKVEFLVSFYNNEISEKSEIFDDQFSVERPDGSNFTLKIRSTKLEDSAMYFCASSSGTGTLGPQHFGDGTRLSIL.

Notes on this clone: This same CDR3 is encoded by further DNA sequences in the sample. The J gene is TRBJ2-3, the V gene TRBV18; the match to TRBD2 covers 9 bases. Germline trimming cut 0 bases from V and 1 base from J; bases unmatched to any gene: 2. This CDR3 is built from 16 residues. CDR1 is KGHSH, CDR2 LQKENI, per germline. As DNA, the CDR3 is TGTGCCAGCTCACCACCGCGGGGGGGAGGCACAGATACGCAGTATTTT. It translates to CASSPPRGGGTDTQYF.

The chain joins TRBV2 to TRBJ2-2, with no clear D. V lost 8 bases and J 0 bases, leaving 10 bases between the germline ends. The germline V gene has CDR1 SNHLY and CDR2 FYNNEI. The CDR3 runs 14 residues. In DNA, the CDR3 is TGTGCCAGCTTCACTGCCGCGAACACCGGGGAGCTGTTTTTT. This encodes CASFTAANTGELFF. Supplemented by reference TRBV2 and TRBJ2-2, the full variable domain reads EPEVTQTPSHQVTQMGQEVILRCVPISNHLYFYWYRQILGQKVEFLVSFYNNEISEKSEIFDDQFSVERPDGSNFTLKIRSTKLEDSAMYFCASFTAANTGELFFGEGSRLTVL.